The next 9 T cell receptor beta chains were all read from a single sample in a study of T cell responses to AZD1222 COVID-19 vaccine. This table comes from immunoSEQ multiplex PCR, and its TCRdb copy is limited to in-frame clones, with some not included. The sample consists of about 130,000 clones, around 85% of them appearing once. The specimen was peripheral blood, collected 28 days after the second AZD1222 dose. These receptors came from an adult who received the AZD1222 COVID-19 vaccine.

The V and J genes are TRBV9 and TRBJ1-1; a weak D match, TRBD1 (6 bases). Trimming removed 2 bases at V and 1 base at J, with 9 bases between. This CDR3 is built from 14 residues. CDR1 is SGDLS and CDR2 is YYNGEE in the germline V gene. CDR3 nucleotides: TGTGCCAGCAGCGTCCAGGGGACGAACACTGAAGCTTTCTTT. Translated, it gives CASSVQGTNTEAFF.

J is TRBJ2-3 and V is TRBV6-5; the D is unclear. The CDR3 consists of 13 residues. CDR1 is MNHEY, CDR2 SVGAGI, per germline. Trimming left V 8 bases short and J 2 bases short, with 11 bases between. The CDR3 loop is CASGQSPTDTQYF. In DNA form, the CDR3 reads TGTGCCAGCGGGCAGTCCCCCACAGATACGCAGTATTTT.

The chain links TRBV20-1 to TRBJ1-1; D possibly corresponds to TRBD1 (6 bases). CDR1 and CDR2 (germline): DFQATT, SNEGSKA (reference sequence). This CDR3 comprises 11 residues. The CDR3 loop reads CGTPSPAEAFF. In nucleotides, the CDR3 is TGCGGGACACCTAGCCCAGCTGAAGCTTTCTTT.

J is TRBJ2-6 and V is TRBV30; D remains unclear. Germline V lookup: CDR1 GTSNPN, CDR2 SVGIG (reference sequence). The CDR3 runs to 13 residues. V dropped 4 bases and J dropped 2 bases, with 6 bases sitting between them. The CDR3 sequence: CAWTVTGANVLTF. DNA of the CDR3: TGTGCCTGGACAGTTACTGGGGCCAACGTCCTGACTTTC.

This sequence joins TRBV5-1 and TRBJ2-5; 9 bases fit TRBD1. The V gene's germline CDR1 is SGHRS and CDR2 YFSETQ. V lost 4 bases and J lost 1; bases outside the gene matches: 8. The CDR3 spans 16 residues. Here the CDR3 reads CASSGHGQGSQETQYF. The CDR3 nucleotides read TGCGCCAGCAGCGGCCACGGACAGGGGTCCCAAGAGACCCAGTACTTC. The whole variable domain, remainder taken from reference TRBV5-1 and TRBJ2-5, is KAGVTQTPRYLIKTRGQQVTLSCSPISGHRSVSWYQQTPGQGLQFLFEYFSETQRNKGNFPGRFSGRQFSNSRSEMNVSTLELGDSALYLCASSGHGQGSQETQYFGPGTRLLVL.

The rearrangement links TRBV10-1 to TRBJ2-3; D gene uncertain. The CDR3 totals 13 residues. The ends were cut back, 10 bases at V and 0 bases at J, with 11 bases in the middle. Germline lookup yields CDR1 WNHNN and CDR2 SYGVQD (reference sequence). CDR3 sequence (DNA): TGCGCCACGCGCATGGGGAGCACAGATACGCAGTATTTT. It translates to CATRMGSTDTQYF.

This chain connects TRBV11-2 to TRBJ1-1; the D gene is possibly TRBD1 (5 bases). The CDR3 consists of 16 residues. Germline loops: CDR1 SGHAT, CDR2 FQNNGV. Trimming stripped 4 bases from V and 0 bases from J, with 15 bases between. In nucleotides, the CDR3 is TGTGCCAGCAGCTCCTCCAGGGCACGCATGAACACTGAAGCTTTCTTT. Amino acids: CASSSSRARMNTEAFF.

This clone came up a few times. This chain links TRBV10-1 with TRBJ1-3; 9 nucleotides line up with TRBD1. V was clipped by 9 bases and J by 0 bases; unmatched bases: 6. Germline V gives CDR1 WNHNN, CDR2 SYGVQD (reference sequence). There are 15 residues in the CDR3. CDR3 region: CARPGQGGSGNTIYF. The CDR3 DNA is TGCGCCAGGCCGGGACAGGGCGGCTCTGGAAACACCATATATTTT.

V is TRBV10-3 and J is TRBJ2-5, with 8 bases matching TRBD2. CDR1 ENHRY and CDR2 SYGVKD come from the germline V gene. V shed 0 bases, J shed 2 bases, and the junction held 11 bases outside the gene matches. The CDR3 contains 18 residues. CDR3 nucleotides: TGTGCCATCAGTGAGTCGACTGGGGGGACTAGTTATCAAGAGACCCAGTACTTC. The encoded protein is CAISESTGGTSYQETQYF.